This T cell receptor beta chain stems from a study of Graves' ophthalmopathy and Graves' hyperthyroidism. Amplification of the TCR beta CDR3 regions used RNA transcripts (as template). First-round RT-PCR used HTBI primers; second-round multiplex PCR followed. TCRdb reprocessed the multiplex PCR reads with MiXCR, giving one entry per CDR3 protein. The sample has hundreds of thousands of distinct CDR3 sequences, about two fifths seen once. The source material was peripheral blood. This clonotype was sampled from an adult man with Graves' ophthalmopathy.

CDR3 bases: TGTGCCACCAGTGACCACGGTGGGAGCTCCTACAATGAGCAGTTCTTC. It yields the protein CATSDHGGSSYNEQFF. V usage is TRBV24-1 and J usage is TRBJ2-1; tentative D call: TRBD2 (5 bases). CDR1 KGHDR and CDR2 SFDVKD come from the germline V gene. This CDR3 contains 16 residues. With 4 bases removed from V and 0 bases from J, the gap between germline ends came to 12 bases.